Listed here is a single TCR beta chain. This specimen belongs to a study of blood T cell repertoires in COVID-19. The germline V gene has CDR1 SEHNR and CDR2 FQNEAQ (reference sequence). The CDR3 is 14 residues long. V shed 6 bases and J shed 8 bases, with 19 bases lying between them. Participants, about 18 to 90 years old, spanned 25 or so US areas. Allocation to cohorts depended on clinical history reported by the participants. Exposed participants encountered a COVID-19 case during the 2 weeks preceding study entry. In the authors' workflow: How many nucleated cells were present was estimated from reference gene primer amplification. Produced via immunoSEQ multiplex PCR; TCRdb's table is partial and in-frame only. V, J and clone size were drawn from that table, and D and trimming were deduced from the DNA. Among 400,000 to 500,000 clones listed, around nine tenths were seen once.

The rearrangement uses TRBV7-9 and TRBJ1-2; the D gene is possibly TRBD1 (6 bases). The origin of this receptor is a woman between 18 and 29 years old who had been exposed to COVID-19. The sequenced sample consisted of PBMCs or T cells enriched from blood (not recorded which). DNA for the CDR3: TGTGCCAGCAGTTCAGAAGTCACAGGGCAAGGCTACACCTTC. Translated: CASSSEVTGQGYTF.